This TCR beta chain appears in the sequencing data of a study of CD8 T cells in Susac syndrome. V trimming: 8 bases; J trimming: 8 bases; junction bases outside the gene matches: 7. Germline CDR1 and CDR2: SQVTM and ANQGSEA. The CDR3 is 11 residues long. The RNA, about 0.5 to 1 ug, was put through reverse transcription using random hexamers. Amplification of TCR beta CDR3 used immunoSEQ multiplex PCR across 54 Vbeta and 13 Jbeta. Using its own MiXCR run on the immunoSEQ multiplex PCR reads, TCRdb lists one record per CDR3 protein. Of 60,000 to 75,000 distinct CDR3 sequences listed, 85% to 95% are singletons.

The clonotype originates from a human donor in good health. The genes are TRBV29-1 and TRBJ1-2; 8 bases are a match to TRBD1. The sample was CD8+ T cells from PBMCs. CDR3 amino acids: CSTTGVGGYTF. CDR3 nucleotides: TGCAGCACGACAGGGGTCGGGGGCTACACCTTC.